The 17 T cell receptor beta chains listed next were all sequenced from one sample in a study of T cell changes during pregnancy in multiple sclerosis. Clones were read by immunoSEQ multiplex PCR, and TCRdb kept only the in-frame ones, dropping some. Counted here are about 17,000 clones, 84% occurring once; the ten biggest clones make up approximately 9.1%. The specimen comprised CD8+ T cells from peripheral blood mononuclear cells, sampled in the second trimester of pregnancy. Receptors originate from a female donor in good health, enrolled as a control in a pregnancy study.

This chain connects TRBV7-2 to TRBJ2-1; 9 positions agree with TRBD1. Germline trimming cut 1 base from V and 4 bases from J; bases unmatched to any gene: 11. There are 18 residues in the CDR3. CDR1 is SGHTA, CDR2 FQGNSA, per germline. CDR3 in amino acids: CASSLEDFWTGVYNEQFF. CDR3 sequence (DNA): TGTGCCAGCAGCTTAGAGGATTTTTGGACAGGGGTGTACAATGAGCAGTTCTTC. The entire variable domain, with the rest obtained from reference TRBV7-2 and TRBJ2-1, is as follows: GAGVSQSPSNKVTEKGKDVELRCDPISGHTALYWYRQSLGQGLEFLIYFQGNSAPDKSGLPSDRFSAERTGGSVSTLTIQRTQQEDSAVYLCASSLEDFWTGVYNEQFFGPGTRLTVL.

The CDR3 region is CASSWYGQGFYEQYF. The CDR3 nucleotides are TGTGCCAGCAGCTGGTACGGACAGGGTTTCTACGAGCAGTACTTC. This chain uses TRBV7-9 with TRBJ2-7; 8 nucleotides line up with TRBD1. The CDR3 contains 15 residues. In germline, CDR1 is SEHNR, CDR2 FQNEAQ (reference sequence). After removal of 4 bases from V and 3 bases from J, the junction contained 8 bases not matched to a gene.

About this clone itself: Other DNA sequences in the same sample also yield this CDR3. The chain couples TRBV25-1 to TRBJ2-5; possibly TRBD1 for D (6 bases). The CDR3 contains 14 residues. V lost 3 bases to trimming and J lost 5 bases, with 13 bases between them. In germline, CDR1 is MGHDK, CDR2 SYGVNS. The CDR3 sequence is CASSDEGGGETQYF. CDR3 coding DNA: TGTGCCAGCAGTGACGAAGGGGGTGGGGAGACCCAGTACTTC.

The chain recombines TRBV7-9 with TRBJ1-1; D unresolved. The CDR3 has 16 amino acids. Germline CDR1 and CDR2: SEHNR and FQNEAQ (reference sequence). Trimming took off 5 bases at V and 0 bases at J, with 16 bases between the two ends. In nucleotides, the CDR3 is TGTGCCAGCAGCCCCAGCGAACGAGACTTGAACACTGAAGCTTTCTTT. It yields the protein CASSPSERDLNTEAFF.

The genes are TRBV2 and TRBJ2-1, with TRBD2 identical over 14 bases. Trimming cost V 2 bases and J 14 bases; bases outside gene matches: 11. Germline CDR1 and CDR2: SNHLY and FYNNEI. CDR3 length: 16 amino acids. The CDR3 DNA is TGTGCCAGCAGTGAAAAGTGGGATGGGACTAGCGGGGGTGAGTTCTTC. Protein product: CASSEKWDGTSGGEFF.

This chain links TRBV19 with TRBJ1-5; 8 bases are a match to TRBD1. The CDR3 runs to 15 residues. Germline CDR1 is LNHDA and CDR2 is SQIVND (reference sequence). The trim removed 5 bases at V and 5 bases at J, leaving 8 bases unmatched. The chain's CDR3 is CASSLRGLGDQPQHF. The CDR3, as DNA: TGTGCCAGTAGTCTCAGGGGGCTCGGCGATCAGCCCCAGCATTTT.

The chain joins TRBV5-5 to TRBJ2-4; maybe TRBD2 (5 bases). V lost 4 bases to trimming and J lost 7 bases, with 9 bases between them. The V gene's germline CDR1 is SGHKS and CDR2 YYEKEE (reference sequence). The CDR3 runs 12 residues. CDR3 bases: TGTGCCAGCAGCCTTGGGGAGAACATTCAGTACTTC. Encoded protein: CASSLGENIQYF.

V gene TRBV7-9 combines with J gene TRBJ1-4; the D gene is possibly TRBD1 (6 bases). Trimming pared 1 base from V and 0 bases from J, leaving 15 bases between. This CDR3 is built from 18 residues. Germline assignment: CDR1 SEHNR and CDR2 FQNEAQ (reference sequence). CDR3 coding DNA: TGTGCCAGCAGCTTAGGTCAGGGCGAGGGGGCAACTAATGAAAAACTGTTTTTT. As protein: CASSLGQGEGATNEKLFF.

This chain joins TRBV19 and TRBJ1-5; D is unresolved. The length of the CDR3 is 14 residues. Trimming shortened V by 3 bases and J by 9 bases, and 15 bases separated the two germline ends. CDR1 is LNHDA, CDR2 SQIVND, per germline (reference sequence). Here the CDR3 DNA reads TGTGCCAGTAGTATCTGGAAGAGGAGTCCGCCCCAGCATTTT. Its protein product is CASSIWKRSPPQHF.

V gene TRBV7-8 combines with J gene TRBJ1-2; D ambiguous. V was pared by 4 bases and J by 0 bases, with 12 bases between. The CDR3 contains 15 residues. The germline V gene has CDR1 SGHVS and CDR2 FQNEAQ. Written as DNA, the CDR3 is TGTGCCAGCAGCTACACGGCGGTTGCTAACTATGGCTACACCTTC. Translation gives CASSYTAVANYGYTF.

The rearrangement uses TRBV29-1 and TRBJ2-7, with D hard to call. CDR3 size: 13 residues. V was clipped by 2 bases and J by 3 bases, with 11 bases between them. CDR1 and CDR2 from the germline V gene are SQVTM and ANQGSEA. CDR3 in DNA: TGCAGCGTTGAAAGTAGTATTGGCTACGAGCAGTACTTC. Protein: CSVESSIGYEQYF.

The gene calls are TRBV6-5 and TRBJ2-3; 8 bases are a match to TRBD1. Germline V gives CDR1 MNHEY, CDR2 SVGAGI. Germline trimming cut 1 base from V and 1 base from J; bases unmatched to any gene: 4. The CDR3 contains 16 residues. The CDR3 loop is CASSYFPGQGTDTQYF. For the CDR3, the DNA is TGTGCCAGCAGTTACTTCCCGGGACAGGGCACAGATACGCAGTATTTT.

This rearrangement joins TRBV5-4 to TRBJ1-2; a weak D match, TRBD1 (5 bases). Germline V lookup: CDR1 SGHNT, CDR2 YYREEE (reference sequence). The V end lost 1 base, the J end lost 3 bases, and 16 bases lay between the germline ends. This CDR3 has 16 residues. CDR3 residues: CASSLRREQGDYGYTF. The CDR3 DNA follows: TGTGCCAGCAGCTTGCGGAGGGAGCAAGGGGACTATGGCTACACCTTC.

J is TRBJ1-1 and V is TRBV7-9; D ambiguous. This CDR3 has 12 residues. The germline CDR1 and CDR2 sequences are SEHNR and FQNEAQ (reference sequence). V shed 3 bases and J shed 6 bases, with 8 bases lying between them. CDR3 coding DNA: TGTGCCAGCAGCTTGGCGGTCTCTGAAGCTTTCTTT. Its protein is CASSLAVSEAFF. The full variable domain, in which reference TRBV7-9 and TRBJ1-1 provide the parts outside the CDR3, is DTGVSQNPRHKITKRGQNVTFRCDPISEHNRLYWYRQTLGQGPEFLTYFQNEAQLEKSRLLSDRFSAERPKGSFSTLEIQRTEQGDSAMYLCASSLAVSEAFFGQGTRLTVV.

V and J are TRBV10-3 and TRBJ1-2; 9 bases are a match to TRBD1. The V and J ends lost 10 bases and 3 bases, in that order; junction bases with no gene match: 3. The germline CDR1 and CDR2 sequences are ENHRY and SYGVKD. CDR3 size: 12 residues. The DNA of the CDR3 is TGTGCCACCGGGACAGGGTACTATGGCTACACCTTC. It encodes CATGTGYYGYTF.

This chain uses TRBV29-1 with TRBJ1-2; 8 bases are a match to TRBD1. CDR1 is SQVTM and CDR2 is ANQGSEA in the germline V gene. This CDR3 is 16 amino acids long. The V segment lost 0 bases and the J segment 2 bases; nucleotides outside the gene matches: 8. CDR3 residues: CSVEDFRTGRNYGYTF. In nucleotides, the CDR3 is TGCAGCGTTGAAGATTTCCGGACAGGGCGAAACTATGGCTACACCTTC.

The chain is built from TRBV5-5 and TRBJ2-7, with no clear D. The CDR3 spans 14 residues. V lost 0 bases, J lost 3 bases, and 10 bases lay in between. Germline V CDR1 and CDR2: SGHKS, YYEKEE (reference sequence). The CDR3, as DNA: TGTGCCAGCAGCTTGGCCGGAGTTGGCTACGAGCAGTACTTC. Protein: CASSLAGVGYEQYF.